This T cell receptor (beta chain) originates from a study of T-cell reconstitution after alpha-beta-depleted transplantation in children. It was with unique molecular identifiers that the TCRbeta library was prepared. Each CDR3 protein is one row after TCRdb ran MiXCR on the PCR reads. The data contain a few hundred thousand distinct CDR3 sequences, about a quarter of them singletons. In regard to this clonotype: Its antigen is as yet unknown.

Study-wide results and caveats: Reportedly, roughly two months post-transplant, alpha-beta T cells arose from several hundred expanded graft clones. Hyperexpanded clones declined; after one year, newly produced T cells mostly supplied diversity. There were some patients whose high TCRbeta diversity at day 60 came from surviving recipient T cells and thymic progenitors.

The specimen was PBMCs, collected before TCRalphabeta/CD19-depleted stem cell transplant. This TCR derives from a boy under two years old with Wiskott-Aldrich syndrome, due to receive a stem cell transplant.

The DNA for the CDR3 is TGCGCCAGCAGCTTAAGGGGGCGACGAACTGAAGCTTTCTTT. This codes for CASSLRGRRTEAFF. The chain employs TRBV5-1 and TRBJ1-1; 7 bases line up with TRBD1. Trimming cost V 2 bases and J 5 bases; bases outside gene matches: 6. CDR3 length: 14 amino acids. The V gene's germline CDR1 is SGHRS and CDR2 YFSETQ.